These 9 T cell receptor beta chains were sequenced from one sample in a study of blood T cell repertoires in COVID-19. Some clones are missing from TCRdb's copy, which holds only in-frame ones; the method was immunoSEQ multiplex PCR. The sample comprises approximately 80,000 clones, 78% of which are singletons, and 15% to 20% rests with the top ten. Sequencing was done on a sample of peripheral blood. All receptors derive from a human donor in a cohort sampled during active COVID-19.

The chain uses TRBV12-5 and TRBJ2-7; D perhaps matches TRBD1 (6 bases). The CDR3 consists of 15 residues. The germline V gene encodes CDR1 LGHNT and CDR2 FRNRAP. Trimming stripped 6 bases from V and 2 bases from J, with 17 bases between. The DNA for the CDR3 is TGTGCTAGTGGGGACACAGGACAGTTTCCCTACGAGCAGTACGTC. Its translation: CASGDTGQFPYEQYV.

The rearrangement links TRBV4-2 to TRBJ2-3; TRBD2 agrees at 12 bases. With 0 bases clipped from V and 0 bases from J, the junction kept 7 bases outside the gene matches. In germline, CDR1 is LGHNA, CDR2 YNFKEQ. The CDR3 runs 19 residues. As DNA, the CDR3 is TGTGCCAGCAGCCAAGACCTTGGAACTAGCGGGGGGAGCACAGATACGCAGTATTTT. This codes for CASSQDLGTSGGSTDTQYF.

V is TRBV15 and J is TRBJ2-2, with no clear D. Trimming shortened V by 0 bases and J by 1 base, and 3 bases separated the two germline ends. Per germline, CDR1 LNHNV and CDR2 YYDKDF (reference sequence). The CDR3 contains 14 residues. The CDR3 DNA sequence: TGTGCCACCAGCAGAGATATGAACACCGGGGAGCTGTTTTTT. It is translated as CATSRDMNTGELFF. Supplemented by reference TRBV15 and TRBJ2-2, the full variable domain reads DAMVIQNPRYQVTQFGKPVTLSCSQTLNHNVMYWYQQKSSQAPKLLFHYYDKDFNNEADTPDNFQSRRPNTSFCFLDIRSPGLGDTAMYLCATSRDMNTGELFFGEGSRLTVL.

J is TRBJ1-1 and V is TRBV7-3, with a weak D call TRBD1 (6 bases). CDR3 length equals 13 residues. Germline V CDR1 and CDR2: SGHTA, FQGTGA. V was trimmed by 5 bases and J by 6 bases, leaving 13 bases between them. CDR3 nucleotides: TGTGCCAGCAGCCCGCCGCAGGGGCCTGAAGCTTTCTTT. This sequence encodes CASSPPQGPEAFF.

The chain couples TRBV4-3 to TRBJ2-1; D gene uncertain. V lost 1 base to trimming and J lost 8 bases, with 9 bases between them. This CDR3 has 13 amino acids. In germline, CDR1 is LGHNA, CDR2 YSLEER. The CDR3: CASSQGSLDEQFF. The CDR3 region has the DNA TGCGCCAGCAGCCAAGGGAGTTTGGATGAGCAGTTCTTC.

This chain links TRBV6-5 with TRBJ1-6; D remains ambiguous. CDR3 size: 14 residues. Germline values: CDR1 MNHEY, CDR2 SVGAGI. The V end was cut by 7 bases, the J end by 0 bases, with 7 bases between. In DNA, the CDR3 is TGTGCCAGCAAACAAAACTCCTATAATTCACCCCTCCACTTT. Amino acid sequence: CASKQNSYNSPLHF.

The rearrangement uses TRBV9 and TRBJ2-5, with 9 bases that match TRBD2. The CDR3 loop spans 15 amino acids. Germline CDR1 is SGDLS and CDR2 is YYNGEE. Trimming removed 0 bases from V and 1 base from J; junction bases left unmatched: 1. The CDR3 bases are TGTGCCAGCAGCGTAGGGACTAGCGCCCAAGAGACCCAGTACTTC. This gives the protein CASSVGTSAQETQYF.

The chain employs TRBV27 and TRBJ2-1; tentatively, D is TRBD2 (6 bases). The V gene lost 3 bases and the J gene lost 10 bases, with 16 bases spanning the gap. Germline V gives CDR1 MNHEY, CDR2 SMNVEV (reference sequence). The CDR3 consists of 14 residues. The CDR3 DNA follows: TGTGCCAGCAGTTTCTGGTCGAACCGGGAGGAGCAGTTCTTC. Protein: CASSFWSNREEQFF.

The chain combines TRBV5-1 with TRBJ2-5; 7 bases map to TRBD1. V shed 2 bases and J 8 bases; nucleotides not matched to a gene: 12. Germline CDR1 is SGHRS and CDR2 is YFSETQ. The CDR3 length is 15 residues. The CDR3 spells CASSLYDRARVTQYF. CDR3 coding DNA: TGCGCCAGCAGCTTATACGACAGGGCCAGGGTAACCCAGTACTTC.